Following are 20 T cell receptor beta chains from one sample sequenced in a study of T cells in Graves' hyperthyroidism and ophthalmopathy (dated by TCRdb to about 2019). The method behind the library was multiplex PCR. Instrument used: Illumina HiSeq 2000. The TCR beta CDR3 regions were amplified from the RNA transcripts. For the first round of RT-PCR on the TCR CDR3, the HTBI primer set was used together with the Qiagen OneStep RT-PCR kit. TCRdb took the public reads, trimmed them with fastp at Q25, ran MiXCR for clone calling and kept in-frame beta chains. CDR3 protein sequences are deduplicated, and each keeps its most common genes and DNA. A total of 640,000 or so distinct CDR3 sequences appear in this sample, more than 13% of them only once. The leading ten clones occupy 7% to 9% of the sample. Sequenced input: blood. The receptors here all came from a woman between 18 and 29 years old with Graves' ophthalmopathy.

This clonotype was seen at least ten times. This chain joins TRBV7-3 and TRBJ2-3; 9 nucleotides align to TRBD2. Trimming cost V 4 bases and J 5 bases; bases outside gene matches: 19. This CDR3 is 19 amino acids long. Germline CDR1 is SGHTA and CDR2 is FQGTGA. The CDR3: CASSSIVVAGARRIDTQYF. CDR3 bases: TGTGCCAGCAGCTCCATTGTAGTAGCGGGAGCCCGACGGATAGATACGCAGTATTTT.

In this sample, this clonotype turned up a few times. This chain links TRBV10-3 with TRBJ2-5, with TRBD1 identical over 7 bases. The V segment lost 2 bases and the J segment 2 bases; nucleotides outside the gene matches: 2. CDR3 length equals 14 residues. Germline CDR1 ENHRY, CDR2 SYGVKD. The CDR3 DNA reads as TGTGCCATCAGTGAGGGGACAGTGCAAGAGACCCAGTACTTC. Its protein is CAISEGTVQETQYF.

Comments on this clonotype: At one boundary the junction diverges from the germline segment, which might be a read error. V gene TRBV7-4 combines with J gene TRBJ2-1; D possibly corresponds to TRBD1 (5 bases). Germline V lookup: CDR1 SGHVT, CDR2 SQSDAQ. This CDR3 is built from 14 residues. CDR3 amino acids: CASSHTGLNNEQFF. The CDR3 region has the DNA TGCGCCAGCAGCCATACAGGATTAAACAATGAGCAGTTCTTC.

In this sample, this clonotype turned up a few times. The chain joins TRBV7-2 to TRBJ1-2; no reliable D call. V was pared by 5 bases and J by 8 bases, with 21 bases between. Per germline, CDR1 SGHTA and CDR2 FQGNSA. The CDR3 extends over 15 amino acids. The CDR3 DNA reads TGTGCCAGCAGCCCTTATCTGACGGATCGTAGGGGCTACACCTTC. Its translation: CASSPYLTDRRGYTF.

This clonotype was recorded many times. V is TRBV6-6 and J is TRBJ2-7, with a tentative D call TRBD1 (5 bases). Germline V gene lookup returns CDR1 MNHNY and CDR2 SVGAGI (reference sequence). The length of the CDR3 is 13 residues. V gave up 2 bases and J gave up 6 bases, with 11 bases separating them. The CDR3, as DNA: TGTGCCAGCAGTTACGGGGCTCAGCGCGAGCAGTACTTC. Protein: CASSYGAQREQYF.

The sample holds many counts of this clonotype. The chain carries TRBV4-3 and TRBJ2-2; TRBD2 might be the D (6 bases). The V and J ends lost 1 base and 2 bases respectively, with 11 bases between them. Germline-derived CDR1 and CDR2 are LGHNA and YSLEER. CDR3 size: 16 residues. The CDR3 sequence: CASSQVTSRNTGELFF. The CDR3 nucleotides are TGCGCCAGCAGCCAAGTCACTAGCAGAAACACCGGGGAGCTGTTTTTT.

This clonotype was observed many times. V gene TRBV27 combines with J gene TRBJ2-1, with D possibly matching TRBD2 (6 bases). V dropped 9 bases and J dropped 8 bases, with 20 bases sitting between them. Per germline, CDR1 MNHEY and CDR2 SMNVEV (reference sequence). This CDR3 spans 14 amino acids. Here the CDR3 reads CASRDETSLHEQFF. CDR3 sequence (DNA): TGTGCCAGTAGGGACGAGACTAGTCTCCATGAGCAGTTCTTC.

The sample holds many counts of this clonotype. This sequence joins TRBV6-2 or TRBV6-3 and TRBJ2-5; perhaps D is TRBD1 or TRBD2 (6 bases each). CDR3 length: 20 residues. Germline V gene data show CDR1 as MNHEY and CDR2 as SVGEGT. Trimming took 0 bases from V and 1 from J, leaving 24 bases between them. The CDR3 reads CASSYSTALMEGVIQETQYF. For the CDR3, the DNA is TGTGCCAGCAGTTACTCGACTGCCCTGATGGAGGGGGTGATCCAAGAGACCCAGTACTTC.

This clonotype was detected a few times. CDR3 DNA sequence: TGTGCCAGTAGTACGCGACAGGGAAGCACAGATACGCAGTATTTT. This translates into CASSTRQGSTDTQYF. The chain has TRBV19 and TRBJ2-3, with 7 bases identical to TRBD1. The CDR3 spans 15 residues. After removal of 4 bases from V and 0 bases from J, the junction contained 4 bases not matched to a gene. Germline loops: CDR1 LNHDA, CDR2 SQIVND (reference sequence). Combining the CDR3 with reference TRBV19 and TRBJ2-3 gives the whole variable domain DGGITQSPKYLFRKEGQNVTLSCEQNLNHDAMYWYRQDPGQGLRLIYYSQIVNDFQKGDIAEGYSVSREKKESFPLTVTSAQKNPTAFYLCASSTRQGSTDTQYFGPGTRLTVL.

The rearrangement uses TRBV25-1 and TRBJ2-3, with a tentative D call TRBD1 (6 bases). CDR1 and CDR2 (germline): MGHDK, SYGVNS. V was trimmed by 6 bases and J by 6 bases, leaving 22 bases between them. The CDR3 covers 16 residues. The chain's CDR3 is CASSLTPGRTGDTQYF. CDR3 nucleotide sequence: TGTGCCAGCAGCCTCACCCCAGGGAGAACAGGGGATACGCAGTATTTT.

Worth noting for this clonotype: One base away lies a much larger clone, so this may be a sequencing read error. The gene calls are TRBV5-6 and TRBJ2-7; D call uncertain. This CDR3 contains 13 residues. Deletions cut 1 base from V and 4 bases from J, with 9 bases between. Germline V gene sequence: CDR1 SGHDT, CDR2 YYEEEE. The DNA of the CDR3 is TGTGCCAGCAGCTTGTGGCACCAATACGAGCAGTACTTC. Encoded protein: CASSLWHQYEQYF.

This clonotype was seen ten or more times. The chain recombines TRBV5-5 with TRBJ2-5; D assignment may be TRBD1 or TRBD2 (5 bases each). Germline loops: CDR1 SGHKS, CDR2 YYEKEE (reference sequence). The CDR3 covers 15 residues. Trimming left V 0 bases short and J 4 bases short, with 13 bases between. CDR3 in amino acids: CASSLAWGSGETQYF. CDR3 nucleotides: TGTGCCAGCAGCTTGGCCTGGGGGAGCGGAGAGACCCAGTACTTC.

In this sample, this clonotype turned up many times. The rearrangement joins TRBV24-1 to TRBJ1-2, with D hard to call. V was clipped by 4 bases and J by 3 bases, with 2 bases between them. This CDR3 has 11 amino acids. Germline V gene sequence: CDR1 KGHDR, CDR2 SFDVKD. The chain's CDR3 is CATSDDYGYTF. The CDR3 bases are TGTGCCACCAGTGACGACTATGGCTACACCTTC.

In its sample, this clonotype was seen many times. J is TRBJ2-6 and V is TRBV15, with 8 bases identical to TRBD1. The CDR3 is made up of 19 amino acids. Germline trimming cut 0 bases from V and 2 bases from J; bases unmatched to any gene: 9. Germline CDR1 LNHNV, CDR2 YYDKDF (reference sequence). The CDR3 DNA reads TGTGCCACCAGCAGAGATGATGGACAGGGAATCGCTGGGGCCAACGTCCTGACTTTC. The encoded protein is CATSRDDGQGIAGANVLTF.

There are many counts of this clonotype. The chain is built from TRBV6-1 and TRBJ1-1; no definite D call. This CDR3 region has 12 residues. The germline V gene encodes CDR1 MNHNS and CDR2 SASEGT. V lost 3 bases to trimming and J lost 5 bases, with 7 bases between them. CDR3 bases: TGTGCCAGCAGTGATTGGGGTACTGAAGCTTTCTTT. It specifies CASSDWGTEAFF.

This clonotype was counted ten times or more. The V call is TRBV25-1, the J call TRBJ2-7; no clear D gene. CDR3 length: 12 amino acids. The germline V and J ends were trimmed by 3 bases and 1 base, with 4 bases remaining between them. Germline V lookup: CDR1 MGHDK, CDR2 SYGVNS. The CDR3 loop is CASSDVSYEQYF. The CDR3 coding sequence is TGTGCCAGCAGTGATGTTTCCTACGAGCAGTACTTC.

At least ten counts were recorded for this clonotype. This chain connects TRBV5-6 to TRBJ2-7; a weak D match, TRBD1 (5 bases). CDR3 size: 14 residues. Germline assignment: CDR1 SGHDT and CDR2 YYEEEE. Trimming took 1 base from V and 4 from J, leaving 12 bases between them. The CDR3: CASSLRGKGYEQYF. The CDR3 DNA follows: TGTGCCAGCAGCTTGCGTGGGAAGGGGTACGAGCAGTACTTC.

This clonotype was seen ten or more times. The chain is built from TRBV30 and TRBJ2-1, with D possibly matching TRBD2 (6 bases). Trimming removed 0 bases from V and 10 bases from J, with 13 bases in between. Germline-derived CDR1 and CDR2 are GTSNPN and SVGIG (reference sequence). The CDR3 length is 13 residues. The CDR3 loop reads CAWSVPGVREQFF. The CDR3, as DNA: TGTGCCTGGAGTGTACCGGGAGTGCGGGAGCAGTTCTTC.

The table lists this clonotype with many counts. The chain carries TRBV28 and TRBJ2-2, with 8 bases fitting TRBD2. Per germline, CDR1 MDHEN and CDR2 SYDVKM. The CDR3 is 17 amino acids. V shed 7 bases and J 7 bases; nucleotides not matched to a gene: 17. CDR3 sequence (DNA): TGTGCCAGCAACTTAGGGTTACTAGCGGCCTGGGACGGGGAGCTGTTTTTT. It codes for CASNLGLLAAWDGELFF.

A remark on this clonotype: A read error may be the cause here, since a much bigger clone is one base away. CDR3 in amino acids: CTSSYRTIEASGSSSSGELFF. In DNA, the CDR3 is TGTACCAGCAGTTACCGAACGATAGAAGCTAGCGGGAGTTCCTCCAGCGGGGAGCTGTTTTTT. The V gene is TRBV6-5, the J gene TRBJ2-2, with TRBD2 matching 10 bases. CDR3 length: 21 residues. Germline V gene lookup returns CDR1 MNHEY and CDR2 SVGAGI.